The T cell receptor beta chain described here comes from a study of blood T cells in healthy people across ages. The CDR3 totals 12 residues. Trimming cost V 0 bases and J 7 bases, with 6 bases left between them. Germline CDR1 and CDR2: ENHRY and SYGVKD. Study conclusions and caveats: Measured against age, TCR beta diversity per million T cells decreased in a roughly linear manner. Any changes in expanded clonotypes were possibly confounded, as donor CMV status remained unknown.

Roughly 9.2 milliliters of peripheral blood were drawn from each donor into EDTA-treated tubes. Then a second PCR, running roughly 7 to 11 cycles, was carried out with a sample-barcoded 5' primer and a J-beta primer mix. From the 5' RACE reads, TCRdb called clonotypes with MiXCR, one entry per CDR3 protein. This sample has approximately 800,000 distinct CDR3 sequences, with roughly 60% found just once. Comment on this clonotype: Its antigen is unknown.

This sequence joins TRBV10-3 and TRBJ1-2; D ambiguous. Sequenced sample: blood. This TCR was sampled from a man younger than 40 in good health. CDR3 residues: CAISESKSGYTF. The CDR3 region has the DNA TGTGCCATCAGTGAGTCGAAGTCTGGCTACACCTTC.